This T cell receptor beta chain is drawn from a study of T cell repertoires in aging, cancer and after chemotherapy. Regarding the study as a whole: Across the chemotherapy interval, each cancer cohort showed higher median generation probability, suggesting thymic rebound. Loss of evenness, beyond lost richness, contributed to age-related TCR diversity decline in cancer patients.

Amplification of TCR beta used genomic DNA extracted from peripheral blood. Notes on this clonotype: Antigen unknown.

Rearranged V-D-J TRB sequences were amplified with a mixed TRB-A/B primer pool. MiXCR, applied by TCRdb to the multiplex PCR reads, yields one record per CDR3 protein. The repertoire includes roughly 1,800 distinct CDR3 sequences, about 20% of them detected once, and more than 20% sits in the top ten. V shed 1 base, J shed 5 bases, and the junction held 9 bases outside the gene matches. CDR1 SGHDN and CDR2 FVKESK come from the germline V gene. The CDR3 is made up of 16 amino acids. The genes are TRBV14 and TRBJ2-7; 9 bases match TRBD1. The sample was blood. The TCR was taken from a human donor with a solid tumor. CDR3 protein: CASSQVPGQGDNEQYF. Here the CDR3 DNA reads TGTGCCAGCAGCCAAGTTCCGGGACAGGGAGACAACGAGCAGTACTTC.